Shown below are 23 T cell receptor beta chains from a single sample sequenced in a study of blood T cells in healthy people across ages. PCR was performed a second time for roughly 7 to 12 cycles using a sample-barcoded 5' primer and a J-beta primer mix. Using its own MiXCR run on the 5' RACE reads, TCRdb lists one record per CDR3 protein. Of 730,000 or so distinct CDR3 sequences in the sample, roughly 45% are singletons; the top ten hold 20% to 25%. The sequenced sample consisted of blood. The receptors originated from a woman between 55 and 75 years old in good health.

The sample holds a few counts of this clonotype. The chain has TRBV9 and TRBJ2-3, with D perhaps TRBD1 (6 bases). Per the germline V gene, CDR1 is SGDLS and CDR2 is YYNGEE. The CDR3 consists of 17 residues. The V end was cut by 3 bases, the J end by 0 bases, with 17 bases between. The CDR3 coding sequence is TGTGCCAGCAGCGCCGGACAGACGACCTTTAGCACAGATACGCAGTATTTT. As protein: CASSAGQTTFSTDTQYF. The full variable domain, with the rest looked up from reference TRBV9 and TRBJ2-3, is DSGVTQTPKHLITATGQRVTLRCSPRSGDLSVYWYQQSLDQGLQFLIQYYNGEERAKGNILERFSAQQFPDLHSELNLSSLELGDSALYFCASSAGQTTFSTDTQYFGPGTRLTVL.

This chain links TRBV7-9 with TRBJ1-2; unclear D gene. Trimming shortened V by 5 bases and J by 2 bases, and 21 bases separated the two germline ends. Germline V gene lookup returns CDR1 SEHNR and CDR2 FQNEAQ (reference sequence). The length of the CDR3 is 17 residues. This CDR3 is CASSLSGERSSNYGYTF. DNA of the CDR3: TGTGCCAGCAGCCTAAGCGGGGAGCGGTCGTCCAACTATGGCTACACCTTC. Together with reference TRBV7-9 and TRBJ1-2, the CDR3 gives the full variable domain: DTGVSQNPRHKITKRGQNVTFRCDPISEHNRLYWYRQTLGQGPEFLTYFQNEAQLEKSRLLSDRFSAERPKGSFSTLEIQRTEQGDSAMYLCASSLSGERSSNYGYTFGSGTRLTVV.

The gene calls are TRBV28 and TRBJ2-1; 7 nucleotides line up with TRBD1. TRBJ2-7 matches the DNA end more closely, so the J call is doubtful. The CDR3 sequence is 17 residues long. Germline CDR1 MDHEN, CDR2 SYDVKM. Here the CDR3 reads CASRVPRTGVSYNEQYF. CDR3 in DNA: TGTGCCAGCAGAGTCCCGAGAACAGGGGTTTCCTACAATGAGCAGTACTTC.

This clonotype showed up just a few times. This chain joins TRBV4-3 and TRBJ2-7; tentatively, D is TRBD1 (6 bases). This CDR3 contains 15 residues. Trimming left V 0 bases short and J 3 bases short, with 12 bases between. Germline V lookup: CDR1 LGHNA, CDR2 YSLEER. The CDR3 DNA is TGCGCCAGCAGCCAAGATTTGGGCAGGGGCTACGAGCAGTACTTC. The encoded protein is CASSQDLGRGYEQYF.

The chain employs TRBV14 and TRBJ2-5, with 7 bases matching TRBD1. The CDR3 loop spans 15 amino acids. J gave up 5 bases and V 3 bases, and 9 bases lay outside the gene matches. Germline V gives CDR1 SGHDN, CDR2 FVKESK. CDR3 region: CASSQRTGVAETQYF. CDR3 sequence (DNA): TGTGCCAGCAGCCAGAGGACAGGCGTTGCTGAGACCCAGTACTTC.

For this clonotype: At one of its ends the junction is not consistent with the germline gene, which may arise from a read error. The chain is built from TRBV7-2 and TRBJ1-2, with TRBD1 identical over 7 bases. The CDR3 loop spans 16 amino acids. Germline CDR1 and CDR2: SGHTA and FQGNSA. In DNA form, the CDR3 reads TGTGCCAGCAGGTTAGAGGGACAGACTTCTAACTATGGCTACACCTTC. It yields the protein CASRLEGQTSNYGYTF.

This clonotype was seen a few times. The chain has TRBV28 and TRBJ1-2; 7 bases fit TRBD1. V dropped 3 bases and J dropped 0; count of bases not matched to a gene: 10. CDR3 length equals 17 residues. Germline V gene data show CDR1 as MDHEN and CDR2 as SYDVKM. Here the CDR3 reads CASSLGRWDSPNYGYTF. The CDR3 region has the DNA TGTGCCAGCAGTTTGGGGCGATGGGACAGCCCTAACTATGGCTACACCTTC.

This clonotype appeared many times. This rearrangement joins TRBV7-9 to TRBJ2-7; D gene uncertain. The CDR3 has 13 residues. Trimming removed 1 base from V and 5 bases from J, with 9 bases in between. Germline V gene sequence: CDR1 SEHNR, CDR2 FQNEAQ (reference sequence). The chain's CDR3 is CASSLVLGNEQYF. In nucleotides, the CDR3 is TGTGCCAGCAGCTTAGTGCTGGGGAACGAGCAGTACTTC.

This clonotype occurred a few times. The J gene is TRBJ2-3, the V gene TRBV5-1; a weak D match, TRBD2 (7 bases). Germline V lookup: CDR1 SGHRS, CDR2 YFSETQ. The CDR3 covers 17 residues. Deletions cut 0 bases from V and 5 bases from J, with 19 bases between. This CDR3 reads CASSLVDRGAKKDTQYF. CDR3 DNA: TGCGCCAGCAGCTTGGTGGATCGGGGGGCTAAGAAAGATACGCAGTATTTT.

This clonotype was picked up a small number of times. The chain combines TRBV7-9 with TRBJ2-7; D possibly corresponds to TRBD1 (6 bases). CDR1 and CDR2 (germline): SEHNR, FQNEAQ (reference sequence). The CDR3 has 14 amino acids. Deletions cut 3 bases from V and 4 bases from J, with 13 bases between. CDR3 sequence: CASSLTTGQYEQYF. CDR3 coding DNA: TGTGCCAGCAGCTTGACGACAGGACAGTACGAGCAGTACTTC.

This clonotype has a handful of counts. The gene calls are TRBV6-1 and TRBJ2-4; either TRBD1 or TRBD2 may fit D (5 bases each). The end of the DNA aligns better with TRBJ2-7, so the J call may be wrong. Germline loops: CDR1 MNHNS, CDR2 SASEGT. The CDR3 is made up of 12 amino acids. The CDR3: CASTEGSHEQYF. The CDR3 coding sequence is TGTGCCAGCACTGAGGGGAGCCACGAGCAGTACTTC.

The V and J genes are TRBV13 and TRBJ2-7; TRBD2 matches at 11 bases. Germline V gene data show CDR1 as PRHDT and CDR2 as FYEKMQ (reference sequence). This CDR3 is built from 19 residues. Trimming at V came to 7 bases and at J to 2 bases, leaving 19 bases not matched to a gene. The CDR3 sequence: CASKVSDAPGTSGPYEQYF. CDR3 bases: TGTGCCAGCAAAGTTTCGGACGCTCCAGGGACTAGCGGCCCCTACGAGCAGTACTTC.

This rearrangement joins TRBV4-2 to TRBJ1-6; TRBD1 might be the D (6 bases). The CDR3 is made up of 16 amino acids. V lost 4 bases, J lost 7 bases, and 17 bases lay in between. Germline CDR1 LGHNA, CDR2 YNFKEQ. The DNA of the CDR3 is TGTGCCAGCAGCCCCGCAGACAGGACAGAAAATTCACCCCTCCACTTT. It specifies CASSPADRTENSPLHF.

This clonotype was recorded a few times. The J gene is TRBJ2-5, the V gene TRBV3-1; D may match TRBD1 or TRBD2 (5 bases each). The CDR3 totals 15 residues. Germline values: CDR1 LGHDT, CDR2 YNNKEL (reference sequence). The germline V and J ends were trimmed by 3 bases and 3 bases, with 14 bases remaining between them. The CDR3 sequence is CASSHEGMEEETQYF. CDR3 nucleotide sequence: TGTGCCAGCAGCCATGAGGGGATGGAAGAAGAGACCCAGTACTTC.

DNA for the CDR3: TGCGCCAGCAGCTTGGACGGACAGCCGAACACTGAAGCTTTCTTT. The encoded protein is CASSLDGQPNTEAFF. The chain employs TRBV5-1 and TRBJ1-1; D is perhaps TRBD1 (6 bases). V dropped 0 bases and J dropped 1 base, with 10 bases sitting between them. The CDR3 is 15 residues long. Germline V gives CDR1 SGHRS, CDR2 YFSETQ.

This clonotype was observed a few times. A much larger clone differs from this one at a single base, so this may be a read error. The genes are TRBV20-1 and TRBJ2-4; perhaps TRBD1 as D (6 bases). The CDR3 contains 17 residues. Germline V lookup: CDR1 DFQATT, CDR2 SNEGSKA (reference sequence). Trimming shortened V by 3 bases and J by 0 bases, and 18 bases separated the two germline ends. The CDR3 spells CSASTSLEGVAKNIQYF. The CDR3 DNA is TGCAGTGCTAGCACGTCCCTAGAGGGGGTAGCCAAAAACATTCAGTACTTC.

V and J are TRBV7-2 and TRBJ2-7; D gene uncertain. The CDR3 spans 18 residues. The ends were cut back, 0 bases at V and 2 bases at J, with 20 bases in the middle. Germline V gene sequence: CDR1 SGHTA, CDR2 FQGNSA. CDR3 DNA: TGTGCCAGCAGCTTAGCGATGGCGTGGGAAGGGCGCCCCTACGAGCAGTACTTC. Protein: CASSLAMAWEGRPYEQYF.

Concerning this clonotype: This may be a read error: a much more frequent sequence differs by one nucleotide. The chain has TRBV29-1 and TRBJ2-1; 10 bases align to TRBD1. Germline V gene sequence: CDR1 SQVTM, CDR2 ANQGSEA. The CDR3 consists of 14 residues. In nucleotides, the CDR3 is TGCAGCGCTGAAAGGGACAGGGGTCACAATGAGCAGTTCTTC. Translated, it gives CSAERDRGHNEQFF.

The chain couples TRBV11-2 to TRBJ2-3, with 12 bases matching TRBD2. The CDR3 contains 16 residues. V shed 5 bases and J 3 bases; nucleotides not matched to a gene: 6. Germline V CDR1 and CDR2: SGHAT, FQNNGV. The CDR3 coding sequence is TGTGCCAGCAGCCCACGACTAGCGGGAGTGACAGATACGCAGTATTTT. Its translation: CASSPRLAGVTDTQYF.

This chain connects TRBV10-3 to TRBJ2-7, with D possibly matching TRBD2 (5 bases). The ends were cut back, 6 bases at V and 7 bases at J, with 10 bases in the middle. The CDR3 extends over 11 amino acids. Germline V gene sequence: CDR1 ENHRY, CDR2 SYGVKD. CDR3 in DNA: TGTGCCATCAGCGAGGGCCCGGAGCAGTACTTC. It translates to CAISEGPEQYF.

This clonotype came up a few times. The chain links TRBV10-1 to TRBJ2-3; D possibly corresponds to TRBD1 (5 bases). Trimming removed 5 bases from V and 6 bases from J, with 15 bases in between. The CDR3 spans 14 residues. Germline V CDR1 and CDR2: WNHNN, SYGVQD (reference sequence). The DNA for the CDR3 is TGCGCCAGCAGTTTCAGGGATATTAGGGATACGCAGTATTTT. Its translation is CASSFRDIRDTQYF.

V and J are TRBV12-3 or TRBV12-4 and TRBJ1-2, with 7 bases fitting TRBD1. This CDR3 contains 15 residues. The V segment lost 5 bases and the J segment 4 bases; nucleotides outside the gene matches: 10. The CDR3 protein is CASSITGDGIYGYTF. The CDR3 bases are TGTGCCAGCAGTATCACAGGGGATGGAATCTATGGCTACACCTTC.

The CDR3 here is CASSLSDRVRGYTF. CDR3 bases: TGTGCCAGCAGTTTGTCAGACAGGGTGAGAGGCTACACCTTC. The rearrangement links TRBV28 to TRBJ1-2; TRBD1 matches 7 bases. The germline V gene encodes CDR1 MDHEN and CDR2 SYDVKM. CDR3 size: 14 residues. Trimming cost V 3 bases and J 8 bases; bases outside gene matches: 9.